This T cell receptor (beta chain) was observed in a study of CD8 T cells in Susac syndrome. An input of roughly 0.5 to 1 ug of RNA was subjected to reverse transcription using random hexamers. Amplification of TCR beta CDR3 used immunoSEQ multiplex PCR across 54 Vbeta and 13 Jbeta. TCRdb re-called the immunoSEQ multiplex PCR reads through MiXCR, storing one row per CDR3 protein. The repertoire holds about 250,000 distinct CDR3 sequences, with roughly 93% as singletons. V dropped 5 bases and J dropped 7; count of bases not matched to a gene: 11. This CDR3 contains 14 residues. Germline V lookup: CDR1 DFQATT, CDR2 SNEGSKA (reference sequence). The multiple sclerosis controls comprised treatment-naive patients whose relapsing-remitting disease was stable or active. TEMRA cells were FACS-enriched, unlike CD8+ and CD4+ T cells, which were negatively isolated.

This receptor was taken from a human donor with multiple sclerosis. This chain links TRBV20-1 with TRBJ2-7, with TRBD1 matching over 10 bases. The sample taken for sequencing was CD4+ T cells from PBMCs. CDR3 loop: CSAWGQGFTGEQYF. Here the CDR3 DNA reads TGCAGTGCTTGGGGACAGGGGTTTACGGGGGAGCAGTACTTC.